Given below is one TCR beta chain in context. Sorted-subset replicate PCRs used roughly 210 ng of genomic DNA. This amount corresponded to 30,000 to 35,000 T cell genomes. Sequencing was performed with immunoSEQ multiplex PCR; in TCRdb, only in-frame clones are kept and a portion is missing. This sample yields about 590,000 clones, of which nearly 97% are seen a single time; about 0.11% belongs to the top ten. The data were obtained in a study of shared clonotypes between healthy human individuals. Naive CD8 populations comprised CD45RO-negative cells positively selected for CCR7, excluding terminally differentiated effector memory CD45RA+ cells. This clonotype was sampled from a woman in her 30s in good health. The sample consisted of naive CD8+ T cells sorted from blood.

CDR3 nucleotide sequence: TGTGCCAGCAGAGATAACACTGAAGCTTTCTTT. This gives the protein CASRDNTEAFF. The rearrangement uses TRBV6-1 and TRBJ1-1; D is unresolved. The CDR3 is 11 amino acids. From germline, CDR1 is MNHNS and CDR2 SASEGT. The V gene lost 6 bases and the J gene lost 2 bases, with 4 bases spanning the gap.